The 10 T cell receptor beta chains in this list originate from one sample, sequenced in a study of cytotoxic CD8 clonotypes in ibrutinib-treated CLL. Assay used: immunoSEQ multiplex PCR; TCRdb lists only in-frame clones, some missing. The repertoire holds about 45,000 clones, about 65% seen once, with 20% to 25% in the top ten. Sequences were derived from PBMCs, sampled after 24 months of ibrutinib treatment. These receptors came from a human donor with chronic lymphocytic leukemia.

This clone is judged medium-sized. This rearrangement joins TRBV10-1 to TRBJ2-3, with TRBD2 matching over 8 bases. The V segment lost 5 bases and the J segment 1 base; nucleotides outside the gene matches: 5. CDR3 length: 15 amino acids. Germline V gene sequence: CDR1 WNHNN, CDR2 SYGVQD (reference sequence). CDR3 amino acids: CASSRLASRTDTQYF. CDR3 coding DNA: TGCGCCAGCAGTAGACTAGCGAGCCGCACAGATACGCAGTATTTT.

This chain uses TRBV10-3 with TRBJ2-3; D is possibly TRBD2 (5 bases). The V and J ends lost 3 bases and 3 bases respectively, with 7 bases between them. Germline loops: CDR1 ENHRY, CDR2 SYGVKD. This CDR3 is 13 amino acids long. The CDR3 bases are TGTGCCATCAGTGATCGGGGAACAGATACGCAGTATTTT. Translating gives CAISDRGTDTQYF.

This clone was recorded once. This sequence joins TRBV10-2 and TRBJ2-1; TRBD2 aligns across 8 bases. Germline CDR1 WSHSY, CDR2 SAAADI. This CDR3 is 16 amino acids long. V was pared by 7 bases and J by 8 bases, with 16 bases of the junction left unmatched. The CDR3 reads CASTGTRHVVSDEQFF. CDR3 coding DNA: TGCGCCAGCACGGGGACTAGGCATGTGGTTTCGGATGAGCAGTTCTTC.

This clone was observed many times. V usage is TRBV7-8 and J usage is TRBJ2-7; perhaps TRBD1 as D (6 bases). The CDR3 sequence is 16 residues long. Germline CDR1 and CDR2: SGHVS and FQNEAQ. Trimming took off 5 bases at V and 0 bases at J, with 17 bases between the two ends. In nucleotides, the CDR3 is TGTGCCAGCAGCCTTCCGCGGACAGTAAGCTCCTACGAGCAGTACTTC. It codes for CASSLPRTVSSYEQYF.

This chain joins TRBV27 and TRBJ2-7; D is unresolved. CDR1 and CDR2 from the germline V gene are MNHEY and SMNVEV (reference sequence). The germline V and J ends were trimmed by 5 bases and 2 bases, with 13 bases remaining between them. The CDR3 totals 14 residues. DNA of the CDR3: TGTGCCAGCAGTCAGCAGGACGGAACCTACGAGCAGTACTTC. It yields the protein CASSQQDGTYEQYF.

V is TRBV7-3 and J is TRBJ2-1; D may be TRBD1 or TRBD2 (5 bases each). Deletions cut 5 bases from V and 0 bases from J, with 11 bases between. The CDR3 contains 15 residues. Germline V CDR1 and CDR2: SGHTA, FQGTGA. CDR3 DNA sequence: TGTGCCAGCAGCAGGGGAGAACTCTCCTACAATGAGCAGTTCTTC. It yields the protein CASSRGELSYNEQFF.

This clone was recorded only once. The V and J genes are TRBV28 and TRBJ2-7, with D possibly TRBD1 on 6 matching bases. The V gene lost 5 bases and the J gene lost 7 bases, with 15 bases spanning the gap. The germline CDR1 and CDR2 sequences are MDHEN and SYDVKM. The CDR3 has 13 amino acids. In DNA, the CDR3 is TGTGCCAGCAGTCGTGCGCAGGGGTGGGAGCAGTACTTC. The encoded protein is CASSRAQGWEQYF.

V is TRBV5-1 and J is TRBJ1-3; D perhaps matches TRBD1 (5 bases). This CDR3 has 15 amino acids. Germline V gene sequence: CDR1 SGHRS, CDR2 YFSETQ. Trimming removed 1 base from V and 3 bases from J, with 11 bases in between. CDR3 in amino acids: CASSLWGNFGNTIYF. The CDR3 nucleotides are TGCGCCAGCAGCTTGTGGGGGAACTTTGGAAACACCATATATTTT.

This clone was detected only a few times. The chain combines TRBV6-1 with TRBJ1-1; 7 bases are shared with TRBD1. This CDR3 spans 17 amino acids. Germline loops: CDR1 MNHNS, CDR2 SASEGT. V shed 0 bases, J shed 1 base, and the junction held 8 bases outside the gene matches. CDR3: CASSEAGWGQTNTEAFF. Here the CDR3 DNA reads TGTGCCAGCAGTGAAGCGGGCTGGGGACAGACGAACACTGAAGCTTTCTTT.

This clone occurred a few times. The chain links TRBV15 to TRBJ2-7; no clear D gene. CDR3 length: 13 amino acids. CDR1 and CDR2 (germline): LNHNV, YYDKDF (reference sequence). The V and J ends lost 3 bases and 3 bases respectively, with 9 bases between them. CDR3: CATSRGGDYEQYF. Written as DNA, the CDR3 is TGTGCCACCAGCAGGGGCGGAGACTACGAGCAGTACTTC.